The clone carrying this T cell receptor (beta chain) turned up a few times. In the study's own analysis: By means of reference gene primer amplification, nucleated cell counts were estimated. Sequenced by immunoSEQ multiplex PCR; TCRdb stores in-frame clones only, minus some. Clonal size and the V and J genes are those of that table, whereas D and trimming came from the DNA. The sample records under 250,000 clones, around nine tenths being singletons. This record belongs to a study of blood T cell repertoires in COVID-19. Background on the study: Acute and convalescent COVID-19 samples came from the United States, Italy and Spain.

This CDR3 has 15 amino acids. The germline V gene encodes CDR1 PRHDT and CDR2 FYEKMQ (reference sequence). Deletions cut 2 bases from V and 2 bases from J, with 9 bases between. The clonotype was recovered from a woman aged 55 to 70 who had recovered from COVID-19. The rearrangement links TRBV13 to TRBJ2-2, with D possibly TRBD1 on 6 matching bases. Material: peripheral blood. DNA for the CDR3: TGTGCCAGCAGCTTATACAGGGTAAACACCGGGGAGCTGTTTTTT. As protein: CASSLYRVNTGELFF.